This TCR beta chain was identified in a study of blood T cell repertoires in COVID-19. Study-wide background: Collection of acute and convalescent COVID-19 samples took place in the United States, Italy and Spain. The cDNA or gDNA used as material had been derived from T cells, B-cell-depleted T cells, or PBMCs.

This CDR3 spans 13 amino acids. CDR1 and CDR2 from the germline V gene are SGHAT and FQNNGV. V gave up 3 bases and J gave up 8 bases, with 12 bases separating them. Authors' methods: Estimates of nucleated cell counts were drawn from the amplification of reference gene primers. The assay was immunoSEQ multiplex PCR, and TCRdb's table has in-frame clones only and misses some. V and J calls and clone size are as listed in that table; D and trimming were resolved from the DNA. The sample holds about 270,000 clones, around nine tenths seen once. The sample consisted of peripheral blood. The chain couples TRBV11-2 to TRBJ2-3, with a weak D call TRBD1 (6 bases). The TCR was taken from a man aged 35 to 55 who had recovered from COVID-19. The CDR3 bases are TGTGCCAGCAGCTTGGGGGCCCCGTCTACGCAGTATTTT. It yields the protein CASSLGAPSTQYF.